These 26 T cell receptor beta chains originate from one sample sequenced in a study of Ad26.COV2.S vaccination and SARS-CoV-2 variants. Treatment specified: roughly 19 received Ad26.COV2.S at low or high dose, single or two shots; about 5 received placebo; per-sample allocation not given. Sampling happened 63 days after the first vaccine or placebo injection. Using immunoSEQ multiplex PCR, the repertoire was profiled, and TCRdb retains in-frame clones only, with some absent. The sample includes 350,000 to 400,000 clones, about nine tenths of them seen just once. Sequencing used peripheral blood, obtained in a trial of Ad26.COV2.S vaccine versus placebo. These receptors all stem from a person between 18 and 65 years old who received the Ad26.COV2.S COVID-19 vaccine or a placebo.

The chain combines TRBV21-1 with TRBJ1-3. TRBV21-1 constitutes a pseudogene. The CDR3 has 17 amino acids. CDR3 DNA: TGTGCCAGCAGCAAACTCTGGCCCAGCCTTTCTGGAAACACCATATATTTT. It yields the protein CASSKLWPSLSGNTIYF.

This sequence joins TRBV15 and TRBJ1-2; the D is unclear. This CDR3 region has 12 residues. V lost 0 bases to trimming and J lost 7 bases, with 6 bases between them. Germline V CDR1 and CDR2: LNHNV, YYDKDF (reference sequence). The CDR3 nucleotides read TGTGCCACCAGCAGAGACAATCTTGGCTACACCTTC. Translated: CATSRDNLGYTF. Full variable domain (outside the CDR3, taken from reference TRBV15 and TRBJ1-2): DAMVIQNPRYQVTQFGKPVTLSCSQTLNHNVMYWYQQKSSQAPKLLFHYYDKDFNNEADTPDNFQSRRPNTSFCFLDIRSPGLGDTAMYLCATSRDNLGYTFGSGTRLTVV.

The chain couples TRBV5-1 to TRBJ2-1; TRBD1 matches at 10 bases. From germline, CDR1 is SGHRS and CDR2 YFSETQ. Trimming at V came to 0 bases and at J to 9 bases, leaving 3 bases not matched to a gene. This CDR3 comprises 14 residues. Written as DNA, the CDR3 is TGCGCCAGCAGCTTGGGGGACAGGGGTTCTGAGCAGTTCTTC. Translated: CASSLGDRGSEQFF.

The rearrangement uses TRBV27 and TRBJ1-5, with a tentative D call TRBD1 (5 bases). The CDR3 totals 17 residues. Germline-derived CDR1 and CDR2 are MNHEY and SMNVEV (reference sequence). V was trimmed by 5 bases and J by 2 bases, leaving 19 bases between them. The CDR3 reads CASSPRDSPGGNQPQHF. CDR3 sequence (DNA): TGTGCCAGCAGTCCCCGGGACTCCCCGGGGGGCAATCAGCCCCAGCATTTT.

This clone was recorded many times. DNA for the CDR3: TGTGCCACCAGCAGACCCCACAGGGGAAGTGAAGCTTTCTTT. Translated: CATSRPHRGSEAFF. This chain joins TRBV15 and TRBJ1-1; 7 nucleotides agree with TRBD1. The V gene's germline CDR1 is LNHNV and CDR2 YYDKDF (reference sequence). Trimming removed 2 bases from V and 7 bases from J; junction bases left unmatched: 7. The CDR3 contains 14 residues.

CDR3: CAIRRTSGRGSTDTQYF. In DNA, the CDR3 is TGTGCCATCAGAAGGACTAGCGGGAGGGGCAGCACAGATACGCAGTATTTT. V usage is TRBV10-3 and J usage is TRBJ2-3; 15 bases line up with TRBD2. The CDR3 has 17 amino acids. V lost 6 bases, J lost 0 bases, and 4 bases stayed unmatched. Per germline, CDR1 ENHRY and CDR2 SYGVKD.

CDR3 protein: CASSRRDYGYTF. The CDR3 DNA is TGTGCCAGCAGCCGCCGGGACTATGGCTACACCTTC. V gene TRBV3-1 (or the pseudogene TRBV3-2) combines with J gene TRBJ1-2; D is ambiguous. The germline V and J ends were trimmed by 4 bases and 3 bases, with 6 bases remaining between them. The germline V gene has CDR1 LGHDT and CDR2 YNNKEL (reference sequence). The CDR3 has 12 amino acids.

This clone was seen more than once but under ten times. The chain joins TRBV15 to TRBJ2-6; D unresolved. This CDR3 has 18 amino acids. Germline V gene data show CDR1 as LNHNV and CDR2 as YYDKDF (reference sequence). Trimming pared 0 bases from V and 2 bases from J, leaving 14 bases between. CDR3: CATSRELAGLTGANVLTF. The CDR3 region has the DNA TGTGCCACCAGCAGAGAGTTAGCCGGGTTGACTGGGGCCAACGTCCTGACTTTC.

The chain employs TRBV9 and TRBJ2-5; tentatively, D is TRBD1 (5 bases). CDR3 length: 16 residues. The V and J ends lost 4 bases and 2 bases respectively, with 18 bases between them. CDR1 is SGDLS, CDR2 YYNGEE, per germline. CDR3 DNA: TGTGCCAGCAGCCCTCAAGGGGTGATCGGGCAAGAGACCCAGTACTTC. Its protein is CASSPQGVIGQETQYF.

This chain connects TRBV7-2 to TRBJ2-1; D remains ambiguous. The germline V gene has CDR1 SGHTA and CDR2 FQGNSA. This CDR3 is 15 amino acids long. V lost 1 base to trimming and J lost 1 base, with 8 bases between them. The CDR3 DNA follows: TGTGCCAGCAGCTTAGGGTTTGCGTCCTACAATGAGCAGTTCTTC. It codes for CASSLGFASYNEQFF. Full variable domain (remainder filled in from reference TRBV7-2 and TRBJ2-1): GAGVSQSPSNKVTEKGKDVELRCDPISGHTALYWYRQSLGQGLEFLIYFQGNSAPDKSGLPSDRFSAERTGGSVSTLTIQRTQQEDSAVYLCASSLGFASYNEQFFGPGTRLTVL.

This rearrangement joins TRBV7-9 to TRBJ2-2; 8 bases are shared with TRBD2. The germline gives CDR1 SEHNR, CDR2 FQNEAQ (reference sequence). This CDR3 spans 15 amino acids. With V trimmed by 2 bases and J by 3 bases, 2 bases remained unmatched. The DNA of the CDR3 is TGTGCCAGCAGCTTATGGCGGGAGGACACCGGGGAGCTGTTTTTT. It is translated as CASSLWREDTGELFF.

The chain carries TRBV21-1 and TRBJ2-2; the listed D gene, TRBD2, was not tested against the DNA. TRBV21-1 is a listed pseudogene. The CDR3 extends over 17 amino acids. The CDR3 protein is CASSKGLAGVGSGELFF. For the CDR3, the DNA is TGTGCCAGCAGCAAAGGACTAGCGGGAGTCGGGTCCGGGGAGCTGTTTTTT.

The V call is TRBV7-2, the J call TRBJ2-2; D unclear. Trimming stripped 1 base from V and 1 base from J, with 4 bases between. This CDR3 has 14 residues. CDR1 and CDR2 from the germline V gene are SGHTA and FQGNSA. The CDR3: CASSLVLNTGELFF. DNA for the CDR3: TGTGCCAGCAGCTTAGTTCTGAACACCGGGGAGCTGTTTTTT.

The CDR3 spells CASRHDSSPDTQYF. CDR3 bases: TGTGCCAGCAGGCATGACTCTAGTCCAGATACGCAGTATTTT. The V call is TRBV11-1, the J call TRBJ2-3; D unclear. Trimming left V 6 bases short and J 4 bases short, with 14 bases between. CDR3 length: 14 amino acids. Germline V gene lookup returns CDR1 SGHAT and CDR2 FQDESV (reference sequence). Based on the CDR3 plus reference TRBV11-1 and TRBJ2-3, the full variable domain is EAEVAQSPRYKITEKSQAVAFWCDPISGHATLYWYRQILGQGPELLVQFQDESVVDDSQLPKDRFSAERLKGVDSTLKIQPAELGDSAMYLCASRHDSSPDTQYFGPGTRLTVL.

This rearrangement joins TRBV3-1 (or the pseudogene TRBV3-2) to TRBJ2-7; D gene uncertain. Trimming removed 4 bases from V and 7 bases from J, with 11 bases in between. CDR1 and CDR2 from the germline V gene are LGHDT and YNNKEL (reference sequence). This CDR3 is 12 amino acids long. The CDR3 region has the DNA TGTGCCAGCAGCCCAAATCTTGGTGAGCAGTACTTC. Translated: CASSPNLGEQYF.

The V call is TRBV9, the J call TRBJ1-4; D uncertain. CDR3 size: 14 residues. CDR1 and CDR2 from the germline V gene are SGDLS and YYNGEE. The V and J ends lost 4 bases and 7 bases respectively, with 14 bases between them. CDR3 sequence (DNA): TGTGCCAGCAGCCCCGGCCTTCTGGGTGAAAAACTGTTTTTT. It encodes CASSPGLLGEKLFF. Supplemented by reference TRBV9 and TRBJ1-4, the full variable domain reads DSGVTQTPKHLITATGQRVTLRCSPRSGDLSVYWYQQSLDQGLQFLIQYYNGEERAKGNILERFSAQQFPDLHSELNLSSLELGDSALYFCASSPGLLGEKLFFGSGTQLSVL.

The chain has TRBV7-3 and TRBJ1-6, with D uncertain. The CDR3 has 14 residues. V was pared by 4 bases and J by 7 bases, with 11 bases between. Germline assignment: CDR1 SGHTA and CDR2 FQGTGA. The CDR3, as DNA: TGTGCCAGCAGCTCCTCGGGGTACAATTCACCCCTCCACTTT. Translated, it gives CASSSSGYNSPLHF.

CDR3 sequence (DNA): TGCAGCGTTGACACAGGGCTTAATCAGCCCCAGCATTTT. This gives the protein CSVDTGLNQPQHF. This chain connects TRBV29-1 to TRBJ1-5; tentative D call: TRBD1 (6 bases). This CDR3 region has 13 residues. Germline CDR1 SQVTM, CDR2 ANQGSEA. Trimming removed 3 bases from V and 4 bases from J, with 10 bases in between.

This chain connects TRBV6-1 to TRBJ1-6; the D is unclear. This CDR3 spans 15 amino acids. The V end lost 2 bases, the J end lost 4 bases, and 9 bases lay between the germline ends. The germline CDR1 and CDR2 sequences are MNHNS and SASEGT. DNA for the CDR3: TGTGCCAGCAGTGAATTGGGCAGTTATAATTCACCCCTCCACTTT. Amino acids: CASSELGSYNSPLHF.

The chain is built from TRBV4-1 and TRBJ2-7; TRBD2 agrees at 7 bases. Per the germline V gene, CDR1 is MGHRA and CDR2 is YSYEKL. The CDR3 is made up of 16 amino acids. Losses at the gene ends were 0 bases for V and 4 bases for J; bases not matched to a gene: 9. CDR3 sequence (DNA): TGCGCCAGCAGCCAAGATCCCAGCGGGACGGTTTACGAGCAGTACTTC. The encoded protein is CASSQDPSGTVYEQYF.

J is TRBJ2-4 and V is TRBV2; the D is unclear. The V end lost 6 bases, the J end lost 0 bases, and 21 bases lay between the germline ends. Looked up from germline, CDR1 is SNHLY and CDR2 is FYNNEI. This CDR3 is built from 18 residues. The CDR3: CASSHLNAEKLAKNIQYF. The CDR3 region has the DNA TGTGCCAGCAGCCACCTTAACGCGGAGAAACTAGCCAAAAACATTCAGTACTTC.

This clone was counted between two and nine times. The chain recombines TRBV29-1 with TRBJ2-5; 12 bases map to TRBD1. Germline CDR1 is SQVTM and CDR2 is ANQGSEA. The CDR3 has 13 residues. Trimming took 7 bases from V and 7 from J; bases not matched to a gene: 7. The CDR3 bases are TGCAGCGGTCAGGGACAGGGGGCCGGGACCCAGTACTTC. Protein sequence: CSGQGQGAGTQYF.

The chain employs TRBV5-1 and TRBJ2-7, with TRBD1 matching over 7 bases. CDR1 SGHRS and CDR2 YFSETQ come from the germline V gene. The V gene end was trimmed by 4 bases and the J gene end by 6 bases; junction bases not matched to a gene: 13. This CDR3 comprises 15 residues. The CDR3, as DNA: TGCGCCAGCAGCCCAGGGACAGCTGCTACTGCCGAGCAGTACTTC. Its protein is CASSPGTAATAEQYF.

Comments on this clone: The junction departs from germline at one end; a sequencing error may be responsible. The V gene is TRBV7-9, the J gene TRBJ1-4, with 8 positions matching TRBD1. The CDR3 loop spans 12 amino acids. Germline V CDR1 and CDR2: SEHNR, FQNEAQ (reference sequence). CDR3 sequence (DNA): TGTGCCAGCAGTAACGCCGGGACAGGCCCTGATTTT. This gives the protein CASSNAGTGPDF.

J is TRBJ1-5 and V is TRBV6-2 or TRBV6-3; D is unresolved. V dropped 0 bases and J dropped 1 base, with 13 bases sitting between them. The CDR3 is 17 amino acids. Germline V CDR1 and CDR2: MNHEY, SVGEGT. CDR3 residues: CASSYSNLLLSNQPQHF. DNA of the CDR3: TGTGCCAGCAGTTACTCGAATCTGTTATTGAGCAATCAGCCCCAGCATTTT.

The chain couples TRBV21-1 to TRBJ1-5; TRBD1 is taken as the D call from the table, unchecked against the DNA. TRBV21-1 is classified as a pseudogene. The CDR3 spans 19 residues. The CDR3 region has the DNA TGTGCCAGCAGCAGGCCCCGGGACAGGGGGCGGAATAGCAATCAGCCCCAGCATTTT. Translating it yields CASSRPRDRGRNSNQPQHF.